This TCR beta chain stems from a study of T-cell reconstitution after alpha-beta-depleted transplantation in children. General study points: Once a year had passed after transplant, T-cell counts and diversity came mostly from newly produced T cells.

Remarks on this clonotype: What it recognizes is unknown.

Trimming took 5 bases from V and 2 from J, leaving 18 bases between them. The CDR3 extends over 16 amino acids. Germline V gene lookup returns CDR1 SEHNR and CDR2 FQNEAQ (reference sequence). A library of TCRbeta sequences, prepared with unique molecular identifiers, was generated. TCRdb reprocessed the PCR reads via MiXCR and lists one record per CDR3 protein. The sample carries roughly 50,000 distinct CDR3 sequences, around 40% recorded once. The receptor was derived from a male patient between 10 and 17 years old who had a stem cell transplant for acute lymphoblastic leukemia, so the T cells may come from the graft donor. The chain couples TRBV7-9 to TRBJ1-1; D call uncertain. The sample was PBMCs, mostly from graft donor cells, taken 360 days after TCRalphabeta/CD19-depleted stem cell transplant. The CDR3 spells CASSPLGGKPNTEAFF. The CDR3 DNA follows: TGTGCCAGCAGCCCCCTGGGTGGGAAACCTAACACTGAAGCTTTCTTT.